The 5 T cell receptor beta chains in this list originate from one sample, sequenced in a study of blood T cell repertoires in COVID-19. Produced via immunoSEQ multiplex PCR; TCRdb's table is partial and in-frame only. The data hold fewer than 75,000 clones, with roughly 80% observed a single time. Specimen: peripheral blood. These receptors all come from a human donor in a cohort sampled during active COVID-19.

The chain couples TRBV19 to TRBJ1-4, with TRBD1 identical over 10 bases. Germline CDR1 LNHDA, CDR2 SQIVND (reference sequence). The CDR3 sequence is 14 residues long. V lost 3 bases to trimming and J lost 7 bases; unmatched junction nucleotides: 2. CDR3 nucleotide sequence: TGTGCCAGTAGTATTCGGGACAGGGGTGAAAAACTGTTTTTT. It specifies CASSIRDRGEKLFF.

This clone was seen a few times. The chain is built from TRBV9 and TRBJ2-3, with TRBD2 matching 8 bases. With V trimmed by 4 bases and J by 10 bases, 5 bases remained unmatched. The CDR3 is made up of 12 amino acids. Germline lookup yields CDR1 SGDLS and CDR2 YYNGEE. The CDR3 region is CASSPGLAAQYF. The CDR3 DNA sequence: TGTGCCAGCAGCCCCGGACTAGCCGCGCAGTATTTT.

The chain carries TRBV11-2 and TRBJ2-7; the match to TRBD2 covers 7 bases. V trimming: 0 bases; J trimming: 6 bases; junction bases outside the gene matches: 8. Germline V gene lookup returns CDR1 SGHAT and CDR2 FQNNGV. CDR3 size: 15 residues. The CDR3 DNA sequence: TGTGCCAGCAGCTTAGACATAGGGCGGGGGACCGAGCAGTACTTC. Translation gives CASSLDIGRGTEQYF.

The chain combines TRBV19 with TRBJ1-4, with 8 positions matching TRBD1. V lost 10 bases, J lost 8 bases, and 9 bases stayed unmatched. This CDR3 has 13 amino acids. Germline V gene data show CDR1 as LNHDA and CDR2 as SQIVND (reference sequence). The CDR3 sequence: CATTGGFDEKLFF. Written as DNA, the CDR3 is TGTGCCACCACAGGGGGTTTTGACGAAAAACTGTTTTTT.

In this sample, this clone turned up once. The chain has TRBV7-8 and TRBJ2-2, with D possibly matching TRBD1 (6 bases). CDR1 and CDR2 (germline): SGHVS, FQNEAQ. The CDR3 is 15 amino acids. The ends were cut back, 3 bases at V and 4 bases at J, with 12 bases in the middle. CDR3 in amino acids: CASSFTRGFTGELFF. As DNA, the CDR3 is TGTGCCAGCAGCTTTACCAGGGGTTTCACCGGGGAGCTGTTTTTT.